The 8 T cell receptor beta chains presented below share a single source sample, sequenced in a study of blood T cell repertoires in COVID-19. Using immunoSEQ multiplex PCR, the repertoire was profiled, and TCRdb retains in-frame clones only, with some absent. The table has around 450,000 clones, 80% to 95% seen once; the top ten hold 0.6% to 0.7%. Sequenced input: PBMCs or T cells enriched from blood (not recorded which). The source is a man between 18 and 35 years old who had recovered from COVID-19.

The chain is built from TRBV27 and TRBJ1-5; weak D call: TRBD1 (6 bases). V lost 2 bases and J 0 bases, leaving 14 bases between the germline ends. The CDR3 consists of 17 residues. Germline V gives CDR1 MNHEY, CDR2 SMNVEV (reference sequence). Here the CDR3 reads CASSLRGRGDSNQPQHF. The CDR3 DNA reads as TGTGCCAGCAGTTTACGAGGCAGGGGAGATAGCAATCAGCCCCAGCATTTT.

Details on this clone: Additional DNA sequences in this sample encode the identical CDR3. This rearrangement joins TRBV7-3 to TRBJ1-2; 8 bases are a match to TRBD1. Trimming took 5 bases from V and 4 from J; bases not matched to a gene: 3. The germline V gene encodes CDR1 SGHTA and CDR2 FQGTGA. The CDR3 sequence is 13 residues long. Here the CDR3 DNA reads TGTGCCAGCAGCCCTGGACAGGGCTATGGCTACACCTTC. It encodes CASSPGQGYGYTF.

The chain carries TRBV6-5 and TRBJ2-1; 11 bases are a match to TRBD1. Germline trimming cut 2 bases from V and 7 bases from J; bases unmatched to any gene: 7. The CDR3 spans 16 residues. CDR1 MNHEY and CDR2 SVGAGI come from the germline V gene. The CDR3 nucleotides read TGTGCCAGCAGTTACCGGACAGGGGGCGAGAGGAATGAGCAGTTCTTC. Amino acids: CASSYRTGGERNEQFF.

The chain combines TRBV7-3 with TRBJ1-1; no clear D gene. The V gene's germline CDR1 is SGHTA and CDR2 FQGTGA. V gave up 1 base and J gave up 1 base, with 4 bases separating them. The length of the CDR3 is 13 residues. CDR3 DNA: TGTGCCAGCAGCTTAAACAGGAACACTGAAGCTTTCTTT. Encoded protein: CASSLNRNTEAFF.

The V call is TRBV29-1, the J call TRBJ1-3, with D tentatively TRBD1 (5 bases). The V and J ends lost 2 bases and 0 bases respectively, with 8 bases between them. The V gene's germline CDR1 is SQVTM and CDR2 ANQGSEA. CDR3 length: 14 residues. The CDR3 here is CSVEKGNSGNTIYF. The CDR3 bases are TGCAGCGTTGAAAAGGGGAACTCTGGAAACACCATATATTTT.

This sequence joins TRBV11-2 and TRBJ1-4, with D perhaps TRBD1 (6 bases). Germline V gene lookup returns CDR1 SGHAT and CDR2 FQNNGV. Trimming removed 4 bases at V and 5 bases at J, with 14 bases between. This CDR3 has 15 residues. CDR3 in DNA: TGTGCCAGCAGCTCGGCCGGGACACCCAATGAAAAACTGTTTTTT. Its protein is CASSSAGTPNEKLFF.

This clone was picked up a small number of times. The rearrangement joins TRBV12-3 or TRBV12-4 to TRBJ1-3; no firm D call. The germline V and J ends were trimmed by 8 bases and 0 bases, with 8 bases remaining between them. The CDR3 has 13 amino acids. The CDR3, as DNA: TGTGCCAGCTTACAGCTCTCTGGAAACACCATATATTTT. The encoded protein is CASLQLSGNTIYF.

The genes are TRBV19 and TRBJ1-2; 7 nucleotides line up with TRBD1. The CDR3 spans 14 residues. V shed 4 bases and J 6 bases; nucleotides not matched to a gene: 8. The germline CDR1 and CDR2 sequences are LNHDA and SQIVND (reference sequence). CDR3 in DNA: TGTGCCAGTAGTACACCCGACAGGGCGGATGGCTACACCTTC. It codes for CASSTPDRADGYTF. The full variable domain, in which reference TRBV19 and TRBJ1-2 provide the parts outside the CDR3, is DGGITQSPKYLFRKEGQNVTLSCEQNLNHDAMYWYRQDPGQGLRLIYYSQIVNDFQKGDIAEGYSVSREKKESFPLTVTSAQKNPTAFYLCASSTPDRADGYTFGSGTRLTVV.